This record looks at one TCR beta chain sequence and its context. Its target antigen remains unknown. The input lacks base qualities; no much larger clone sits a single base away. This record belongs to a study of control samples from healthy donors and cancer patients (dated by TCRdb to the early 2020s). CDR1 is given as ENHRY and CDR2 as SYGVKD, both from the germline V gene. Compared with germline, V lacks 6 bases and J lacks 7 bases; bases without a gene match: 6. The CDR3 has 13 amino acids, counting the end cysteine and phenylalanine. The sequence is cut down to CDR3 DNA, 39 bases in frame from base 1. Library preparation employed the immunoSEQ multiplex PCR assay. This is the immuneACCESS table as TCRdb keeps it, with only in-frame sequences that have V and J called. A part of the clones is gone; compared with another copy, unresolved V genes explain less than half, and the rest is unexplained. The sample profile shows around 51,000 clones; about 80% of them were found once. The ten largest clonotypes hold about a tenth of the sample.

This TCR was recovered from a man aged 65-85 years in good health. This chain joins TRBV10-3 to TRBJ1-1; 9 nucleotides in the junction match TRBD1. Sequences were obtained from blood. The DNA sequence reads TGTGCCATCAGGGGACAGGGTAGGAATGAAGCTTTCTTT. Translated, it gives CAIRGQGRNEAFF.